The entry below gives a single TCR beta chain sequence along with its context. The data were taken from a study of control samples from healthy donors and cancer patients. The CDR3 runs 15 residues. Germline CDR1 and CDR2: MDHEN and SYDVKM. V dropped 6 bases and J dropped 1; count of bases not matched to a gene: 4. Assay: immunoSEQ multiplex PCR; the TCRdb copy retains only in-frame clones and omits some. Among approximately 100,000 clones listed, approximately 78% were seen once. The sample taken for sequencing was blood. The chain joins TRBV28 to TRBJ2-3; 10 positions agree with TRBD2. The receptor was derived from a man between 60 and 75 years old in good health. CDR3 coding DNA: TGTGCCAGCAGACACCTAGCGGGGGGCACAGATACGCAGTATTTT. This encodes CASRHLAGGTDTQYF. The full variable domain, in which reference TRBV28 and TRBJ2-3 provide the parts outside the CDR3, is DVKVTQSSRYLVKRTGEKVFLECVQDMDHENMFWYRQDPGLGLRLIYFSYDVKMKEKGDIPEGYSVSREKKERFSLILESASTNQTSMYLCASRHLAGGTDTQYFGPGTRLTVL.